This T cell receptor beta chain was identified during a study of T cells in Graves' hyperthyroidism and ophthalmopathy. Trimming took 5 bases from V and 3 from J; bases not matched to a gene: 6. The germline gives CDR1 SEHNR, CDR2 FQNEAQ (reference sequence). This CDR3 is 14 amino acids long. RNA transcripts gave rise to amplified TCR beta CDR3 regions. TCR CDR3 regions were first amplified by RT-PCR with HTBI primers. From the multiplex PCR reads, TCRdb called clonotypes with MiXCR, one entry per CDR3 protein. This table has more than 150,000 distinct CDR3 sequences, about 15% appearing once. Sequenced input: blood. The sequence derives from a woman in her forties or fifties with Graves' hyperthyroidism. This rearrangement joins TRBV7-9 to TRBJ2-5, with 7 nucleotides matching TRBD2. This chain's CDR3 is CASSIRGGEETQYF. The CDR3 DNA is TGTGCCAGCAGCATCCGGGGAGGGGAAGAGACCCAGTACTTC.